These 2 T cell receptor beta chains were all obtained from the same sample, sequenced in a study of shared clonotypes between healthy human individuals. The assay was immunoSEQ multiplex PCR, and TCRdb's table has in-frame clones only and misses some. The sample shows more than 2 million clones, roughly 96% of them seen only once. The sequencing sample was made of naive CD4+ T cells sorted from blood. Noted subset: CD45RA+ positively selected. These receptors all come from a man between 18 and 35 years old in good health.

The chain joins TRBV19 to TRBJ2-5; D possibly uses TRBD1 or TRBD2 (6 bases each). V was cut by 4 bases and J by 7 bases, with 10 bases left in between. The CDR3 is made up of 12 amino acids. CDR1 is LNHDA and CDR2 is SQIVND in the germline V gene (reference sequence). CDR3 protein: CASSTEGGTQYF. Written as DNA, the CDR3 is TGTGCCAGTAGTACCGAGGGGGGGACCCAGTACTTC.

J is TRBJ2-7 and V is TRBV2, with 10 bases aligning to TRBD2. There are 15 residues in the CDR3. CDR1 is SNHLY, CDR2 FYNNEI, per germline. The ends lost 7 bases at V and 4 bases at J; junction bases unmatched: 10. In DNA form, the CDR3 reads TGTGCCAGCATTTTAAGCGGGAGGGCCGCATACGAGCAGTACTTC. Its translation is CASILSGRAAYEQYF.